This TCR beta chain derives from a study of neurological immune-mediated disorders. With 4 bases removed from V and 3 bases from J, the gap between germline ends came to 13 bases. The CDR3 has 15 amino acids. The germline V gene encodes CDR1 SGHRS and CDR2 YFSETQ. Time point noted: technical triplicate 2. In its sample, this clonotype was seen many times. TCRdb re-called the 5' RACE reads with MiXCR, one entry per CDR3 protein. The sample holds fewer than 40,000 distinct CDR3 sequences, about 14% seen once. This chain joins TRBV5-1 and TRBJ2-2; D may be TRBD1 or TRBD2 (7 bases each). The sequence was obtained from a female donor with HTLV-1-associated myelopathy (HAM/TSP). The specimen sequenced was CD4+ T cells from blood. The CDR3 loop reads CASSLQGGDTGELFF. The CDR3 nucleotides are TGCGCCAGCAGCCTGCAGGGGGGGGACACCGGGGAGCTGTTTTTT.